Below are 3 T cell receptor beta chains sequenced from a single sample in a study of cytomegalovirus exposure and HLA in healthy donors. Researchers ran the PCR with 60 Vbeta and 13 Jbeta primers. Assay used: immunoSEQ multiplex PCR; TCRdb lists only in-frame clones, some missing. The table shows roughly 110,000 clones, with 73% occurring only once. Sequencing input: PBMCs. These TCRs come from a man aged 30 to 45 in good health and CMV-seronegative.

This rearrangement joins TRBV19 to TRBJ1-2; D is perhaps TRBD1 (6 bases). CDR1 and CDR2 from the germline V gene are LNHDA and SQIVND (reference sequence). V lost 3 bases to trimming and J lost 3 bases, with 8 bases between them. The CDR3 covers 13 residues. CDR3 protein: CASSMNRDYGYTF. In nucleotides, the CDR3 is TGTGCCAGTAGTATGAACAGGGACTATGGCTACACCTTC.

The chain is built from TRBV7-9 and TRBJ1-1; D is unclear. V lost 2 bases and J lost 1, with 5 bases in between. Germline V gives CDR1 SEHNR, CDR2 FQNEAQ (reference sequence). This CDR3 is 13 amino acids long. CDR3 nucleotide sequence: TGTGCCAGCAGCTTAAAACAGAACACTGAAGCTTTCTTT. Translation gives CASSLKQNTEAFF.

For the CDR3, the DNA is TGTGCCAGCAGTGAAGTATCCGAGCAGTACTTC. Amino acid sequence: CASSEVSEQYF. The chain couples TRBV6-1 to TRBJ2-7, with D unresolved. Germline V gene sequence: CDR1 MNHNS, CDR2 SASEGT. V lost 1 base and J lost 6, with 4 bases in between. The CDR3 sequence is 11 residues long.